This T cell receptor (beta chain) was found in a study of T cells in Graves' hyperthyroidism and ophthalmopathy (dated by TCRdb to the late 2010s). Looking at the study overall: Peripheral blood was collected at initial diagnosis, before any treatment. To identify TCR V-J signatures that set the groups apart, the researchers used a discovery cohort of about a hundred patients, made up of around 40 with Graves' ophthalmopathy and around 58 with stable Graves' hyperthyroidism. Whether ophthalmopathy could be predicted prospectively was tested in an independent validation cohort made up of about 20 hyperthyroidism patients plus 17 patients who later progressed to ophthalmopathy. The approximately 98 discovery patients were randomly divided into training and test sets at a 7:3 ratio. In more than 5 Graves' hyperthyroidism patients, the study also compared T-cell repertoires from thyroid tissue with T-cell repertoires from blood. Once sampling was done, hyperthyroidism patients were given methimazole at a starting dose of 30 mg daily, whereas ophthalmopathy patients were given high-dose intravenous methylprednisolone. The paper describes TCR Vbeta CDR3 sequencing of fewer than 150 peripheral blood samples, made up of 43 ophthalmopathy patients, approximately 73 hyperthyroidism patients and roughly 17 progressor patients. The investigation overall reported the following: In validation, progression to ophthalmopathy was predicted by the model with about 70% sensitivity and 72.22% specificity, a median of about 6.8 months before onset. Ophthalmopathy was separated from stable hyperthyroidism by a 13 V-J signature model, with 85% to 90% sensitivity and about 81% specificity obtained in cross-validation and 80%/75% obtained in testing. No statistical method was used to set the sample size in advance, and investigators knew the group allocation. Most expanded thyroid clonotypes (frequency above 0.001) were also detected in blood, a finding suggesting that blood repertoires may reflect thyroid immune responses.

In this sample, this clonotype turned up a few times. Its target antigen remains unknown. Per-base quality was not reported, and no clone a single base away is much larger than it. Clipping removes 8 bases from V and 0 bases from J, with 5 as the unmatched junction base count. The germline V gene specifies KGHSH as CDR1 and LQKENI as CDR2. The CDR3 runs 15 amino acids, cysteine and phenylalanine included. Just CDR3 DNA is preserved here, 45 bases in frame from base 1. Stable Graves' hyperthyroidism was defined as no progression to ophthalmopathy during 18 months of follow-up. Hyperthyroidism patients were aged 18 to 65 years and newly diagnosed, with disease duration of less than 2 months. The study excluded patients with uncontrolled infections, other autoimmune diseases, pregnancy or lactation. Diagnoses were based on clinical symptoms, serum thyroxine and TRAb, thyroid ultrasound and orbital computed tomography. PBMCs were separated from 10 ml of fresh peripheral blood using Ficoll-Paque density gradient centrifugation. Total RNA was extracted with Trizol reagent, and quality was checked on an Agilent 2100 Bioanalyzer.

Amplification of TCR beta CDR3 regions was carried out from RNA transcripts. The first round of RT-PCR for the TCR CDR3 was performed with the HTBI primer set and the Qiagen OneStep RT-PCR kit. Libraries were constructed in a second round of multiplex PCR, after which size selection and purification were carried out. The libraries were sequenced on an Illumina HiSeq2000 using paired-end 100 bp reads. In the source study's methods: SOAPnuke was used to process the raw data, removing reads that contained adapters or uncalled bases, had a mean Phred below 15, or lacked an exact match to the constant primer or identifier. COPE v1.2.5 was used to merge high-quality paired reads, and clonotypes were defined as unique nucleotide sequences. MiTCR v1.1 was used to align clonotypes to the IMGT TRBV, TRBD and TRBJ reference segments. Analysis was restricted to V-J combinations with a frequency above 0.0001, which covered about 99% of repertoires. A TCS score was defined as the ratio between F50 (clonal expansion) and ExV (chaos), using BLOSUM62-based TCRdist between CDR3 peptides within each V-J. Welch's t-statistics and random forest reduced 500 to 650 V-J features to roughly 13, which were used in a naive Bayes classifier (R e1071). TCRdb redid the processing of the public reads, applying fastp at Q25 and MiXCR, and retained in-frame beta chains. Every entry covers one CDR3 protein and lists the most common genes and DNA from its rows. The V and J calls were not made by the authors but by TCRdb's processing. Within this sample are 500,000 to 650,000 distinct CDR3 sequences, with less than 15% of them counted one time only. The ten largest make up roughly 14% of the sample.

The sequenced sample consisted of blood. The chain couples TRBV18 to TRBJ2-2; 8 middle bases align to TRBD2. The TCR comes from a woman aged 40 to 50 with Graves' hyperthyroidism. The nucleotides read TGTGCCAGCCTTAGCGGGACGGCGAACACCGGGGAGCTGTTTTTT. This sequence encodes CASLSGTANTGELFF.